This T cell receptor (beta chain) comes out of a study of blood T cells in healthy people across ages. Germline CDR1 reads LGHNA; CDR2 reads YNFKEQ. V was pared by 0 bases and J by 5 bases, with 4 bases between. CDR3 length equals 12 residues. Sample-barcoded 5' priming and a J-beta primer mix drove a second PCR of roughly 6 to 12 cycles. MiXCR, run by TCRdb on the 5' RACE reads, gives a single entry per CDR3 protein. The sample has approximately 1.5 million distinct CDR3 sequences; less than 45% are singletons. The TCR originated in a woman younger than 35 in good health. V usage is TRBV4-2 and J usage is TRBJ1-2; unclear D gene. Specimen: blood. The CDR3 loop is CASSQESYGYTF. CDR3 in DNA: TGTGCCAGCAGCCAAGAGTCTTATGGCTACACCTTC.